Each of the 12 T cell receptor beta chains below was sequenced from the same sample in a study of T cells after yellow fever vaccination. TCRdb processed the 5' RACE reads anew with MiXCR; each CDR3 protein has one entry. The profile covers 200,000 to 300,000 distinct CDR3 sequences, with 10% to 15% appearing a single time and 0.4% to 0.65% taken by the ten largest. The material was CD4+ T cells sorted from PBMCs, obtained 45 days after the yellow fever booster vaccination. The origin of the receptors is a man aged 25 to 40 who received the YFV17D yellow fever vaccine.

The V call is TRBV7-9, the J call TRBJ2-5, with 10 bases matching TRBD2. With 4 bases clipped from V and 2 bases from J, the junction kept 7 bases outside the gene matches. The CDR3 covers 16 residues. The germline gives CDR1 SEHNR, CDR2 FQNEAQ (reference sequence). CDR3 nucleotides: TGTGCCAGCAGCTGGATACTAGCGGGGTCACAAGAGACCCAGTACTTC. This translates into CASSWILAGSQETQYF.

This clonotype was counted between two and nine times. This chain uses TRBV28 with TRBJ2-6; TRBD2 agrees at 8 bases. Germline loops: CDR1 MDHEN, CDR2 SYDVKM. Trimming at V came to 10 bases and at J to 0 bases, leaving 17 bases not matched to a gene. This CDR3 is built from 19 residues. CDR3 sequence reads: CATSRRRAGAFSGANVLTF. The CDR3 nucleotides are TGTGCCACCAGCAGGAGAAGAGCGGGAGCCTTCTCTGGGGCCAACGTCCTGACTTTC.

This rearrangement joins TRBV7-9 to TRBJ2-7, with a possible D match to TRBD1 (6 bases). The CDR3 totals 15 residues. Trimming took 5 bases from V and 2 from J, leaving 16 bases between them. Germline V CDR1 and CDR2: SEHNR, FQNEAQ (reference sequence). DNA of the CDR3: TGTGCCAGCAGCGAGGACAGTCTGGAAGCCTACGAGCAGTACTTC. As protein: CASSEDSLEAYEQYF.

The CDR3 sequence is CASSYSSPVLETSGYNEQFF. In DNA, the CDR3 is TGTGCCAGCAGTTACTCGAGTCCGGTACTGGAGACTAGCGGTTACAATGAGCAGTTCTTC. V gene TRBV6-2 or TRBV6-3 combines with J gene TRBJ2-1; 9 positions agree with TRBD2. The CDR3 covers 20 residues. Per the germline V gene, CDR1 is MNHEY and CDR2 is SVGEGT. V gave up 0 bases and J gave up 4 bases; unmatched junction bases: 16.

J is TRBJ1-1 and V is TRBV20-1; 9 positions agree with TRBD1. Trimming took 5 bases from V and 10 from J; bases not matched to a gene: 11. This CDR3 has 13 amino acids. Per germline, CDR1 DFQATT and CDR2 SNEGSKA (reference sequence). The CDR3: CSARPGTGFGAFF. The CDR3, as DNA: TGCAGTGCTCGTCCCGGGACAGGGTTTGGAGCTTTCTTT.

The chain joins TRBV7-2 to TRBJ1-2; 7 nucleotides line up with TRBD1. The CDR3 is 15 residues long. With V trimmed by 7 bases and J by 3 bases, 11 bases remained unmatched. Germline lookup yields CDR1 SGHTA and CDR2 FQGNSA. For the CDR3, the DNA is TGTGCCAGCACCTTTCGACAGGGTAGGGACTATGGCTACACCTTC. Its translation is CASTFRQGRDYGYTF.

V and J are TRBV20-1 and TRBJ2-5; TRBD2 matches 9 bases. After removal of 5 bases from V and 4 bases from J, the junction contained 11 bases not matched to a gene. The CDR3 runs to 15 residues. Germline CDR1 and CDR2: DFQATT and SNEGSKA (reference sequence). The CDR3 coding sequence is TGCAGTGCTCAGGCATTAGCGGGAGCCGGAGAGACCCAGTACTTC. It specifies CSAQALAGAGETQYF.

The chain joins TRBV10-1 to TRBJ2-1; D is uncertain. From germline, CDR1 is WNHNN and CDR2 SYGVQD (reference sequence). This CDR3 region has 13 residues. V was cut by 6 bases and J by 8 bases, with 14 bases left in between. The CDR3 loop reads CASSNMGIDEQFF. As DNA, the CDR3 is TGCGCCAGCAGCAACATGGGGATCGATGAGCAGTTCTTC.

The rearrangement uses TRBV21-1 and TRBJ2-4; the table calls TRBD1, which could not be checked here. TRBV21-1 is classified as a pseudogene. This CDR3 is 17 amino acids long. The CDR3 DNA is TGTGCCAGCAGCACACAGGCGCAATCACTAGCCAAAAACATTCAGTACTTC. Its translation is CASSTQAQSLAKNIQYF.

This clonotype occurred a few times. This rearrangement joins TRBV6-1 to TRBJ2-2, with D perhaps matching TRBD1 or TRBD2 (6 bases each). This CDR3 region has 16 residues. Trimming took 6 bases from V and 6 from J, leaving 20 bases between them. From germline, CDR1 is MNHNS and CDR2 SASEGT. This chain's CDR3 is CASSPPVRGRPGELFF. The CDR3 region has the DNA TGTGCCAGCAGCCCCCCGGTTCGGGGGCGACCCGGGGAGCTGTTTTTT.

The chain recombines TRBV6-5 with TRBJ2-1, with 14 bases aligning to TRBD2. Germline-derived CDR1 and CDR2 are MNHEY and SVGAGI. V trimming: 0 bases; J trimming: 1 base; junction bases outside the gene matches: 2. The CDR3 runs 18 residues. In DNA form, the CDR3 reads TGTGCCAGCAGTTACTCGGGACTAGCGGGAGAATCCTACAATGAGCAGTTCTTC. It yields the protein CASSYSGLAGESYNEQFF.

This clonotype has a handful of counts. This sequence joins TRBV7-2 and TRBJ2-7, with 11 bases fitting TRBD2. The germline CDR1 and CDR2 sequences are SGHTA and FQGNSA. CDR3 length: 17 amino acids. V shed 1 base and J 3 bases; nucleotides not matched to a gene: 8. This CDR3 is CASSLGVVTSGSYEQYF. The CDR3 DNA follows: TGTGCCAGCAGCTTAGGGGTGGTTACTAGCGGGAGCTACGAGCAGTACTTC.